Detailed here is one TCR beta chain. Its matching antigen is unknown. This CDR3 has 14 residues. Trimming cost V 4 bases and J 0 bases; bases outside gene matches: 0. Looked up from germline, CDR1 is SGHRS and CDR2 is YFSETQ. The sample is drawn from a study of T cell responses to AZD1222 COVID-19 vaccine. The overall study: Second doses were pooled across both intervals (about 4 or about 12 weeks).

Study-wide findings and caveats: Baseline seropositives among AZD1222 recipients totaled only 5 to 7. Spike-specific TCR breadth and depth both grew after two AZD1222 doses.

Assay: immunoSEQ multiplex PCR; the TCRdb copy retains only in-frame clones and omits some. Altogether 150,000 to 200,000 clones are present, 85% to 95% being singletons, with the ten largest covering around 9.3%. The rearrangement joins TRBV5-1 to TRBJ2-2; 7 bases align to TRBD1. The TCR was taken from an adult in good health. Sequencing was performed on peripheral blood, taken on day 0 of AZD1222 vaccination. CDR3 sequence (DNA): TGCGCCAGCAGCGGGACAGCGAACACCGGGGAGCTGTTTTTT. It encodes CASSGTANTGELFF.